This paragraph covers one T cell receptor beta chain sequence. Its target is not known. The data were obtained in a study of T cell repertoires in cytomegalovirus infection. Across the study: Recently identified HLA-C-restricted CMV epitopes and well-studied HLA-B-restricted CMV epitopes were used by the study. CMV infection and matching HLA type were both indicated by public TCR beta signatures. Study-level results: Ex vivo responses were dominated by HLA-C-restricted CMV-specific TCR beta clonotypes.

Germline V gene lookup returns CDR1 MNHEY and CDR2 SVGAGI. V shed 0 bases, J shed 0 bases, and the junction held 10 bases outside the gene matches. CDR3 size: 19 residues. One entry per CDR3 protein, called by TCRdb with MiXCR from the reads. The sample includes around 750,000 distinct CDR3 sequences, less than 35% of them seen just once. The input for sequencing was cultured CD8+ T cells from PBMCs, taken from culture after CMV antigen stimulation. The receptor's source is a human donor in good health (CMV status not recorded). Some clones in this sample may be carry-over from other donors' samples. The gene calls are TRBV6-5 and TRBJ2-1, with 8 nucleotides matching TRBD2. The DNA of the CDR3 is TGTGCCAGCAGTTACTCCGGGGGTAGCGGGGTGAGCTCCTACAATGAGCAGTTCTTC. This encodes CASSYSGGSGVSSYNEQFF.